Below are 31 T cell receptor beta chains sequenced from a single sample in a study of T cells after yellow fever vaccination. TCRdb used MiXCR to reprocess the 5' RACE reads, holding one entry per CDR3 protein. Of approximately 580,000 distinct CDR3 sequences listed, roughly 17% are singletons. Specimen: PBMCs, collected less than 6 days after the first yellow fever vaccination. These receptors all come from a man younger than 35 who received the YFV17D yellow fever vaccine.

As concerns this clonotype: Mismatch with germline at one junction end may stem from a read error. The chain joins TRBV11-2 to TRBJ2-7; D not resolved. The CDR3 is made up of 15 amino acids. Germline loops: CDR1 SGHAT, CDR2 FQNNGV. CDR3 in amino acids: CVSSPNMISSYEQYF. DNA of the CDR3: TGTGTCAGCAGCCCGAACATGATTTCCTCCTACGAGCAGTACTTC. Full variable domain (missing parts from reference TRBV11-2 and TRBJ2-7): EAGVAQSPRYKIIEKRQSVAFWCNPISGHATLYWYQQILGQGPKLLIQFQNNGVVDDSQLPKDRFSAERLKGVDSTLKIQPAKLEDSAVYLCVSSPNMISSYEQYFGPGTRLTVT.

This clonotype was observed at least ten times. CDR3: CASGPSLLTEAFF. CDR3 nucleotides: TGTGCCAGCGGGCCGTCTCTTCTCACTGAAGCTTTCTTT. The chain recombines TRBV6-5 with TRBJ1-1; D not certain. V was clipped by 8 bases and J by 4 bases, with 14 bases between them. CDR1 and CDR2 (germline): MNHEY, SVGAGI. This CDR3 comprises 13 residues.

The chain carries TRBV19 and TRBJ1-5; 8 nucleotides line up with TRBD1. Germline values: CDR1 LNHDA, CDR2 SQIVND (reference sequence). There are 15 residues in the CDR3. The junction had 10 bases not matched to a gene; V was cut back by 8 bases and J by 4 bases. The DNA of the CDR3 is TGTGCCAGTGATATTTTCGGACAGGGTAATCAGCCCCAGCATTTT. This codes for CASDIFGQGNQPQHF.

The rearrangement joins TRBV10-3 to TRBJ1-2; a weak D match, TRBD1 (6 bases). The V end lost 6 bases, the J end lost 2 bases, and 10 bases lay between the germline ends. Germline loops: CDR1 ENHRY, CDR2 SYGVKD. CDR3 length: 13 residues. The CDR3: CAISQGHNYGYTF. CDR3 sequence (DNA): TGTGCCATCAGCCAGGGGCACAACTATGGCTACACCTTC.

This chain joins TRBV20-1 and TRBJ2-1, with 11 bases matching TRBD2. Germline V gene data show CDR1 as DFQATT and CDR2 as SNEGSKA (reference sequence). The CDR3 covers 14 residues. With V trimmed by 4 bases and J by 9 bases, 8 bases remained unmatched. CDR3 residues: CSAKTGLAGGEQFF. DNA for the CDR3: TGCAGTGCTAAGACTGGACTAGCGGGCGGTGAGCAGTTCTTC.

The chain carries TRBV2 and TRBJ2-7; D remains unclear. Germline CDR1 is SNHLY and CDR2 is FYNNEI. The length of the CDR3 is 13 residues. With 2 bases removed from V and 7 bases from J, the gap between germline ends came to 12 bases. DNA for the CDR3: TGTGCCAGCAGTGAATCTCAGGTGAGGGAGCAGTACGTC. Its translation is CASSESQVREQYV.

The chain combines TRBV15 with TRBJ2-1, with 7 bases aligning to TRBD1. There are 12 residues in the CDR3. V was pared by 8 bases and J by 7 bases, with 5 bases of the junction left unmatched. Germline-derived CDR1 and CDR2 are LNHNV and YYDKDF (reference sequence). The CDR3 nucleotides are TGTGCCACCCTGGACAGGAGGAATGAGCAGTTCTTC. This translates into CATLDRRNEQFF.

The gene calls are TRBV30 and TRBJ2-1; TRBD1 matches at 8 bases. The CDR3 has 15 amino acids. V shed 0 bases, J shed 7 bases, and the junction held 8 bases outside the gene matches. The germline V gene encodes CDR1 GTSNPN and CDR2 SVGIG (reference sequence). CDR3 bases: TGTGCCTGGAGTGTAGGGCAGGGGGCATGGAATGAGCAGTTCTTC. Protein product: CAWSVGQGAWNEQFF.

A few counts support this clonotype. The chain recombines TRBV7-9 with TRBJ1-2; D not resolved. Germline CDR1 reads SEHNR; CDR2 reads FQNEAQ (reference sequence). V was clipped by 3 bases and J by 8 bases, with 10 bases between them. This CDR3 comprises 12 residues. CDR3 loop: CASSFDGFGYTF. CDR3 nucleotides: TGTGCCAGCAGCTTTGACGGGTTCGGCTACACCTTC.

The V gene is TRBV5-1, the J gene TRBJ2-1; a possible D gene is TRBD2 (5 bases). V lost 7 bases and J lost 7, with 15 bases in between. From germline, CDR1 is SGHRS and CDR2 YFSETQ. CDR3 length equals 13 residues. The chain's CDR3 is CASAVGRGNEQFF. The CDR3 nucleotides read TGCGCCAGCGCAGTGGGCCGGGGTAATGAGCAGTTCTTC.

CDR3 nucleotide sequence: TGTGCCAGCAGCCAAGCTGAGAGCCCTGAAGCTTTCTTT. Residues: CASSQAESPEAFF. The rearrangement links TRBV4-2 to TRBJ1-1; D ambiguous. The ends were cut back, 1 base at V and 6 bases at J, with 9 bases in the middle. Looked up from germline, CDR1 is LGHNA and CDR2 is YNFKEQ. The CDR3 covers 13 residues.

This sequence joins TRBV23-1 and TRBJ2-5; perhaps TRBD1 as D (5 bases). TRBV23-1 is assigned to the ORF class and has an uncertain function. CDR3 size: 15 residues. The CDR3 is CVTSQQQGQAETQYF. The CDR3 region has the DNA TGCGTCACCAGTCAACAGCAGGGCCAAGCAGAGACCCAGTACTTC.

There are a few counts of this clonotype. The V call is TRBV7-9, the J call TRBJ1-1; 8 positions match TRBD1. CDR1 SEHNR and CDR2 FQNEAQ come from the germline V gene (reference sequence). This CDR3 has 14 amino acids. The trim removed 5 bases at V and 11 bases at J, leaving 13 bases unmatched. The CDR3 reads CASSPPAKDRAAFF. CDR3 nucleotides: TGTGCCAGCAGCCCACCCGCGAAGGACAGGGCCGCTTTCTTT.

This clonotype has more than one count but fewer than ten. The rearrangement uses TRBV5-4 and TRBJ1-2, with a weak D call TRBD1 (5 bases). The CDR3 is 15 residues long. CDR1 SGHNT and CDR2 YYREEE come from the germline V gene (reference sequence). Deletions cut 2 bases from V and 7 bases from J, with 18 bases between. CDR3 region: CASSFWERGLRGYTF. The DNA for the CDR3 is TGTGCCAGCAGCTTTTGGGAGAGGGGTTTACGTGGCTACACCTTC.

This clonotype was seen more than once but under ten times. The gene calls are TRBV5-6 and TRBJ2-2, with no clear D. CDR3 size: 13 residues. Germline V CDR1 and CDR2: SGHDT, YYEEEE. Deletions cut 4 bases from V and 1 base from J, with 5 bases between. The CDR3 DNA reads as TGTGCCAGCAGCGGGGTGAACACCGGGGAGCTGTTTTTT. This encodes CASSGVNTGELFF. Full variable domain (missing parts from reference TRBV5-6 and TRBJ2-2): DAGVTQSPTHLIKTRGQQVTLRCSPKSGHDTVSWYQQALGQGPQFIFQYYEEEERQRGNFPDRFSGHQFPNYSSELNVNALLLGDSALYLCASSGVNTGELFFGEGSRLTVL.

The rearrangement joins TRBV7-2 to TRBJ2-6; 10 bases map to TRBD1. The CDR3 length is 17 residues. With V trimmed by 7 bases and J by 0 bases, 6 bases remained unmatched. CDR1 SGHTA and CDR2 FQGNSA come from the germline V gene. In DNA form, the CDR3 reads TGTGCCAGCACCCGGACAGGGGGGTTCTCTGGGGCCAACGTCCTGACTTTC. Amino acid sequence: CASTRTGGFSGANVLTF.

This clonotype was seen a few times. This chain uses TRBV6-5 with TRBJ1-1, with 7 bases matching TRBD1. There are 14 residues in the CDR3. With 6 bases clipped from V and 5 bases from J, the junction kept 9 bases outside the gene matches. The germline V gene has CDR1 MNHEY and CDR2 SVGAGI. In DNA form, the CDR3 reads TGTGCCAGCAGATTACAGGGGTCGGGAACTGAAGCTTTCTTT. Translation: CASRLQGSGTEAFF.

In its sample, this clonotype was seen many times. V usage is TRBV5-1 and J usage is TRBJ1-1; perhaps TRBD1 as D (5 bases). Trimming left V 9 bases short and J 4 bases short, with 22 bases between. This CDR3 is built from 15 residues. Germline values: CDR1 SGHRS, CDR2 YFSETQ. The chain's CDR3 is CATHPGGGMGTEAFF. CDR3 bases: TGCGCCACCCACCCCGGCGGGGGAATGGGCACTGAAGCTTTCTTT.

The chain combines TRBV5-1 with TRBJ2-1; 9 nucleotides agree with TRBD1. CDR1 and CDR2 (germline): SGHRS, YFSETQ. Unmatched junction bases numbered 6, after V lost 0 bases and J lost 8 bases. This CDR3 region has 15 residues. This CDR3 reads CASSLGGQGWYEQFF. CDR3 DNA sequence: TGCGCCAGCAGCTTGGGGGGACAGGGTTGGTATGAGCAGTTCTTC.

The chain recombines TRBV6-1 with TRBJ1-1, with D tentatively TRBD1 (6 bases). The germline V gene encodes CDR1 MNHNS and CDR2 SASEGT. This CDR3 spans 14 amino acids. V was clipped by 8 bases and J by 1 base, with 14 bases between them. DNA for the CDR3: TGTGCCAGCCGACTCCCGGGACAGAACACTGAAGCTTTCTTT. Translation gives CASRLPGQNTEAFF.

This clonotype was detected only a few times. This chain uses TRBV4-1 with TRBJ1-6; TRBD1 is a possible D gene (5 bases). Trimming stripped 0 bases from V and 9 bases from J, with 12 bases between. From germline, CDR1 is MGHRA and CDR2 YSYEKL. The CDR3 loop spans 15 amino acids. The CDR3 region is CASSQEKQGGSPLHF. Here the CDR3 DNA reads TGCGCCAGCAGCCAAGAAAAGCAGGGTGGTTCACCCCTCCACTTT.

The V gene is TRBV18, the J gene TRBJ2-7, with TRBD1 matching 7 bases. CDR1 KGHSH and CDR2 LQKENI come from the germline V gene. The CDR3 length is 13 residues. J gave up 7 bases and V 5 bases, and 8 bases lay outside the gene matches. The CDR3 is CASSSGQAKEQYV. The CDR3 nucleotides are TGTGCCAGCTCATCCGGACAGGCCAAGGAGCAGTACGTC.

Here the CDR3 DNA reads TGTGCCAGCAGTTTAGAGTTGGCGGGGGGGCCCCGGGAGACCCAGTACTTC. It codes for CASSLELAGGPRETQYF. The V call is TRBV28, the J call TRBJ2-5; 9 positions agree with TRBD2. Germline V gene lookup returns CDR1 MDHEN and CDR2 SYDVKM. The CDR3 is made up of 17 amino acids. The V gene end was trimmed by 2 bases and the J gene end by 5 bases; junction bases not matched to a gene: 12.

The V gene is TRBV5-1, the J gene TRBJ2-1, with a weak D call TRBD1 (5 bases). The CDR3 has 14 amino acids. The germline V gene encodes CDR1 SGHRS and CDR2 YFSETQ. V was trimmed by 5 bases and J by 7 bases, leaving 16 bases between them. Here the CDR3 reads CASSFLGVGNEQFF. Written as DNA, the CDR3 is TGCGCCAGCAGTTTTTTAGGGGTTGGGAATGAGCAGTTCTTC.

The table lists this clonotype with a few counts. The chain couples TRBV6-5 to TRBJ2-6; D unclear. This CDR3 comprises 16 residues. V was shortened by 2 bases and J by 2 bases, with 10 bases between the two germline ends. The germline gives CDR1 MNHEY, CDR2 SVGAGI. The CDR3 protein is CASSYGVPAGANVLTF. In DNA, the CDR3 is TGTGCCAGCAGTTACGGGGTTCCGGCTGGGGCCAACGTCCTGACTTTC.

CDR3 loop: CASSQVKEGWGYTF. The CDR3, as DNA: TGCGCCAGCAGCCAAGTTAAGGAGGGATGGGGCTACACCTTC. This sequence joins TRBV4-3 and TRBJ1-2, with no clear D. In germline, CDR1 is LGHNA, CDR2 YSLEER. This CDR3 comprises 14 residues. Trimming took off 1 base at V and 8 bases at J, with 14 bases between the two ends.

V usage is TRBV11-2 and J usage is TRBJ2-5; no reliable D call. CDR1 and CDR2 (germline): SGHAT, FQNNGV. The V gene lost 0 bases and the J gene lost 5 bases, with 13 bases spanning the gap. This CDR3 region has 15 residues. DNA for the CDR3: TGTGCCAGCAGCTTAGATTATTGGTCTGTGGAGACCCAGTACTTC. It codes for CASSLDYWSVETQYF.

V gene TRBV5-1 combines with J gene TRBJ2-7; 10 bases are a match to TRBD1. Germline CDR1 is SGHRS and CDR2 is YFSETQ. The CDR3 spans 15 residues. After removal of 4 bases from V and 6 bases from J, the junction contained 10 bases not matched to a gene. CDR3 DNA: TGCGCCAGCAGCGGACAGGGGGGAATCTCCGGCGAGCAGTACTTC. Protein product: CASSGQGGISGEQYF.

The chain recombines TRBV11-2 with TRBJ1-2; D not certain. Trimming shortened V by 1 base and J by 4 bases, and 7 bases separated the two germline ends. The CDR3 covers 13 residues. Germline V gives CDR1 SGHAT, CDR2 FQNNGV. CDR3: CASSLGPSYGYTF. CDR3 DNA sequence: TGTGCCAGCAGCTTAGGCCCTTCCTATGGCTACACCTTC.

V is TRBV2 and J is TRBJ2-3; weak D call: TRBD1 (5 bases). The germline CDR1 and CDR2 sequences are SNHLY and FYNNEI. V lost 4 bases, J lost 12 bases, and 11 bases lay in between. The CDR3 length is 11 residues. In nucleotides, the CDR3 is TGTGCCAGCAGTGTGGGGCTATTTCAGTATTTT. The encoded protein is CASSVGLFQYF. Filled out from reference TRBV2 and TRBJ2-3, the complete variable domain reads EPEVTQTPSHQVTQMGQEVILRCVPISNHLYFYWYRQILGQKVEFLVSFYNNEISEKSEIFDDQFSVERPDGSNFTLKIRSTKLEDSAMYFCASSVGLFQYFGPGTRLTVL.

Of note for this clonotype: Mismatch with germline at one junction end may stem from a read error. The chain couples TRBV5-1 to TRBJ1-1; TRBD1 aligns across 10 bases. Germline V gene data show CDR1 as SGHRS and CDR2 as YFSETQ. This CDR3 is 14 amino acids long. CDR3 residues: CASRSGTGVTEDFF. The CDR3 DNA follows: TGCGCCAGCAGGTCCGGGACAGGGGTAACTGAAGATTTCTTT.